This T cell receptor beta chain appears in the sequencing data of a study of beta chain features in type 1 diabetes. Findings and limits, study-wide: Equally in patients and controls, PCR might preferentially amplify shorter templates. Shorter TCRB CDR3s, moderately but significantly so, marked every one of the four CD4+ subsets in Type 1 diabetes patients. Insertions were fewer and deletions more numerous at VDJ junctions in type 1 diabetes patients.

A remark on this clone: The target antigen is unknown.

Sequencing targeted expressed TCRB transcripts, as all isolated RNA had been reverse transcribed. The protocol was immunoSEQ multiplex PCR, while the TCRdb copy is restricted to in-frame clones and leaves out a portion. The sample holds about 740,000 clones; about an eighth are singletons and the top ten take about 0.02%. The origin of this receptor is a man aged 18 to 29 with type 1 diabetes. Sequencing used naive CD4+ T cells from blood.

CDR3 sequence reads: CASSRGGPDTQYF. The CDR3 DNA sequence: TGTGCCAGCAGCCGAGGCGGGCCAGATACGCAGTATTTT. This chain uses TRBV7-9 with TRBJ2-3, with TRBD2 as a possible D gene (5 bases). V was cut by 5 bases and J by 4 bases, with 10 bases left in between. The CDR3 spans 13 residues. Per germline, CDR1 SEHNR and CDR2 FQNEAQ (reference sequence).